The TCR beta chain under discussion was sequenced for a study of CD4+ T cells in melanoma. The table lists this clone with a few counts. Its target is not known. Clones were read by immunoSEQ multiplex PCR, and TCRdb kept only the in-frame ones, dropping some. Of 20,000 to 25,000 clones listed, approximately 80% are singletons. Regarding the study as a whole: Diverse differentiation states were reported for melanoma neoantigen-specific CD4+ T cells. A reported correlation linked neoantigen-specific CD4+ T cells to CD8+, macrophage and B cell function.

CDR1 is SGHAT and CDR2 is FQNNGV in the germline V gene. The CDR3 extends over 14 amino acids. Trimming left V 1 base short and J 5 bases short, with 9 bases between. The rearrangement joins TRBV11-2 to TRBJ1-5; D may be TRBD1 (6 bases). Sample: cells from a culture (not recorded whether cultured in vitro). The TCR was taken from a human donor with melanoma. The CDR3 reads CASSLGHRDQPQHF. CDR3 nucleotide sequence: TGTGCCAGCAGCTTAGGGCACAGGGATCAGCCCCAGCATTTT.